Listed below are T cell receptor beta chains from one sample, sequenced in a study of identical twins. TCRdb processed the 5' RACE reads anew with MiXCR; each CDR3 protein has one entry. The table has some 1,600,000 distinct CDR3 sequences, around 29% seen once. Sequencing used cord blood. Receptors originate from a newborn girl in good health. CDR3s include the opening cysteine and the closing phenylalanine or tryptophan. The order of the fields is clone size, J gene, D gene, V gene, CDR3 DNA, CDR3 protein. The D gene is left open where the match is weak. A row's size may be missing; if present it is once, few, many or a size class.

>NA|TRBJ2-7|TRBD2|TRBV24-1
TGTGCCACCAGTGTTAGCGGGACCTCCTACGAGCAGTACTTC
CATSVSGTSYEQYF
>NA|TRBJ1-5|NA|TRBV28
TGTGCCAGCAGTCCGGTGGGAAAAAGCAATCAGCCCCAGCATTTT
CASSPVGKSNQPQHF
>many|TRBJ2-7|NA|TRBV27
TGTGCCAGCAGTTTGGGGTCAAGGTCCTACGAGCAGTACTTC
CASSLGSRSYEQYF
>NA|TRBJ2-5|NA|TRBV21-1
TGTGCCAGCAGCATTTTCACTAGGCTAGCGTCAGAGACCCAGTACTTC
CASSIFTRLASETQYF
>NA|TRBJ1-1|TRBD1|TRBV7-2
TGTGCCAGCAGCCCATATCTGGGACAGGGAGGCATTGAAGCTTTCTTT
CASSPYLGQGGIEAFF
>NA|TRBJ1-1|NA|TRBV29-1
TGCAGCGTACACTCGGACAGGAACACTGAAGCTTTCTTT
CSVHSDRNTEAFF
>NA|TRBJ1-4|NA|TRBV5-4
TGTGCCAGCAGCCCAAACGGATGGAATGAAAAACTGTTTTTT
CASSPNGWNEKLFF
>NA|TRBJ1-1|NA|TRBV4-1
TGCGCCAGCAGTTGGCGGCAGGGTGAAGCTTTCTTT
CASSWRQGEAFF
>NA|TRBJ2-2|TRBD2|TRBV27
TGTGCCAGCAGTTCATTACTAGCGACCAACACCGGGGAGCTGTTTTTT
CASSSLLATNTGELFF
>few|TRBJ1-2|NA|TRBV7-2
TGTGCCAGCAGCTTAGGGAAGCTTGGGAGCTATGGCTACACCTTC
CASSLGKLGSYGYTF
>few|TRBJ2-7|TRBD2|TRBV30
TGTGCCTGGAATCTCGGGACTAGCGGTTCCTACGAGCAGTACTTC
CAWNLGTSGSYEQYF
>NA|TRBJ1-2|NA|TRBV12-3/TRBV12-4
TGTGCCAGCAGTTCTGCCTTGAGGGGCCATGGCTACACCTTC
CASSSALRGHGYTF
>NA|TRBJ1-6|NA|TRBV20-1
TGCAGTGCTAGAGATCGACAGACCTATTCACCCCTCCACTTT
CSARDRQTYSPLHF
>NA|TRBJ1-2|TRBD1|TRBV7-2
TGTGCCAGCAGCTTCCAGGGGGCGATGGGATATGGCTACACCTTC
CASSFQGAMGYGYTF
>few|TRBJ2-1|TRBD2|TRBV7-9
TGTGCCAGCAGCTTCCCCCTTATAGGAGCGGGAGACCCCTACAATGAGCAGTTCTTC
CASSFPLIGAGDPYNEQFF
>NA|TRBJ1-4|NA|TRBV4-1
TGCGCCAGCAGCCAATTGGGACGGTTTAATGAAAAACCGTTTTTT
CASSQLGRFNEKPFF
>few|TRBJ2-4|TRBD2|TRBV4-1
TGCGCCAGCAGCCATTTCGTAGCGGGCCGGGTGGCCAAAAACATTCAGTACTTC
CASSHFVAGRVAKNIQYF
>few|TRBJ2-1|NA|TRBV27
TGTGCCAGCAGTTTGTTGGACAGTTCTCGCGGCTACAATGAGCAGTTCTTC
CASSLLDSSRGYNEQFF
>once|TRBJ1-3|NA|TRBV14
TGTGCCAGCAGCCTGCGGGATTTTGGAAACACCATATATTTT
CASSLRDFGNTIYF
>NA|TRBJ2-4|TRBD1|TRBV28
TGTGCCAGCAGTTTCATGGGACAGGGGACGACCAAAACCATTCAGTACTTC
CASSFMGQGTTKTIQYF
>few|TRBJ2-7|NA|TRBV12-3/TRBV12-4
TGTGCCAGCAGTTTAGTCTCAATCTCCTACGAGCAGTACTTC
CASSLVSISYEQYF
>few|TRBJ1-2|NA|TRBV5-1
TGCGCCAGCAGCTCAATAGACGGGAACTATGGCTACACCTTC
CASSSIDGNYGYTF
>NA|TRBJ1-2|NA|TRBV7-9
TGTGCCAGCAGCCGGACGACAGCCGCTAACTATGGCTACACCTTC
CASSRTTAANYGYTF
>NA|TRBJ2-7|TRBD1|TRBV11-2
TGTGCCAGCAGCGTCCTCCGTCGACAGGGGTGGCACGAGCAGTACTTC
CASSVLRRQGWHEQYF
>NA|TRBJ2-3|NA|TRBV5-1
TGCGCCAGCAGCCGGTGGAGGGAGCCCACAGATACGCAGTATTTT
CASSRWREPTDTQYF
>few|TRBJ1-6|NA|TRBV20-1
TGCAGTGCTAGGGCCCAGGGCAGGAATTCACCCCTCCACTTT
CSARAQGRNSPLHF
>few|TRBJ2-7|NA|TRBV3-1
TGTGCCAGCAGCCAAGATTTACGGAAGCAGTACTTC
CASSQDLRKQYF
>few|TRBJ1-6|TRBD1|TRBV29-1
TGCAGCGTTCGGGACAGGGGTAATTCACCCCTCCACTTT
CSVRDRGNSPLHF
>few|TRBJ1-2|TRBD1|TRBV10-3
TGTGCCACCCGGGACAGGGGAATTTCGAACGGCTACACCTTC
CATRDRGISNGYTF
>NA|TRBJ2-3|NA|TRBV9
TGTGCCAGCAGCGTAGGAGCTGAGGGCTATACGCAGTATTTT
CASSVGAEGYTQYF
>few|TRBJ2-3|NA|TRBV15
TGTGCCACCAGCAGAGATCTCTCACTAGATACGCAGTATTTT
CATSRDLSLDTQYF
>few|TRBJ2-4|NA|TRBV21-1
TGTGCCAGCATCCCGACCGGGAGCAAAAACATTCAGTACTTC
CASIPTGSKNIQYF
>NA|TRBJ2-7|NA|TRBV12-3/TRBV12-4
TGTGCCAGCAGTTTAGGTGGCCTAGTCTTAGGCGAGCAGTACTTC
CASSLGGLVLGEQYF
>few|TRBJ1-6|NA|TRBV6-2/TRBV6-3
TGTGCCAGCAGTGCCCGACGGTCCATTCAGCCCCTCCACTTT
CASSARRSIQPLHF
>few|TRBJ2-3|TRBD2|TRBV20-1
TGCAGTGCTAGAGAGGGACTAGTGGTAGATACGCAGTATTTT
CSAREGLVVDTQYF
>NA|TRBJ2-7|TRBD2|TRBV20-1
TGCAGTGCTGGAGGACTAGCGGCCTCTCCTTACGAGCAGTACTTC
CSAGGLAASPYEQYF
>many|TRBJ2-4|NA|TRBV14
TGTGCCAGCAGCCAAGAGCTTGACCCGGGACACGTAGCCAAAAACATTCAGTACTTC
CASSQELDPGHVAKNIQYF
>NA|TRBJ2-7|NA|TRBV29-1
TGCAGCGTCTGGAAGGCAGGACCGCACGAGCAGTACTTC
CSVWKAGPHEQYF
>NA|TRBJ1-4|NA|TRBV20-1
TGCAGTGCTAGAAAGTTGGCAGGCCGAGAAAAACTGTTTTTT
CSARKLAGREKLFF
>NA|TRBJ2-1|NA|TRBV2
TGTGCCAGCAGTGAAAGAGAGACCCCTCAGCAGTTCTTC
CASSERETPQQFF
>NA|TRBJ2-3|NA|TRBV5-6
TGTGCCAGCAGCTTAAGCCGGGACTTCACAGATACGCAGTATTTT
CASSLSRDFTDTQYF
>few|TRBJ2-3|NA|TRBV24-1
TGTGCCACCGGGGAAAAGAACACAGATACGCAGTATTTT
CATGEKNTDTQYF
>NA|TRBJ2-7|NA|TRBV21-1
TGTGCCAGCAGCAAAGGTGGCCTCTACGAGCAGTACTTC
CASSKGGLYEQYF
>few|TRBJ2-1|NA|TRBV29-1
TGCAGCGTTGCTCGGCAGGGGGGGAATGAGCAGTTCTTC
CSVARQGGNEQFF
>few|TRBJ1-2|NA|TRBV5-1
TGCGCCAGCAGCCCATGGACAGACTTACCCAACTATGGCTACACCTTC
CASSPWTDLPNYGYTF
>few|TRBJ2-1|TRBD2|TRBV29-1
TGCAGCGTTGACGGGGACGACGGGAGGGGTGAGCAGTTCTTC
CSVDGDDGRGEQFF
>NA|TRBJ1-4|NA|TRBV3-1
TGTGCCAGCAGCCATCGGGCAGGGGCTACTAATGAAAAACTGTTTTTT
CASSHRAGATNEKLFF